Listed below are T cell receptor beta chains from one sample, sequenced in a study of blood T cells in healthy people across ages. TCRdb re-called the 5' RACE reads with MiXCR, one entry per CDR3 protein. The sample consists of about 1.8 million distinct CDR3 sequences, less than 50% of them appearing once. The specimen sequenced was blood. The receptors derive from a woman aged 35 to 49 in good health. CDR3s include the opening cysteine and the closing phenylalanine or tryptophan. Fields, in order: V gene, clone size, J gene, D gene, CDR3 DNA, CDR3 protein. D genes are given only for firm matches. Only some rows state a clone size, as once, few, many or a class for expanded clones.

TRBV5-1	-	TRBJ1-2	TRBD1	TGCGTCAGCAGCCCCCCCAGGGGGGGAAATGGCTACACCTTC	CVSSPPRGGNGYTF
TRBV2	few	TRBJ2-5	-	TGTGCCAGCAGTATTACCAGGGGTGACGAGACCCAGTACTTC	CASSITRGDETQYF
TRBV6-5	few	TRBJ2-4	-	TGTGCCAGCAGTATGGCAGCCAAAAACATTCAGTACTTC	CASSMAAKNIQYF
TRBV6-1	-	TRBJ1-1	-	TGTGCCAGCAGTGAATCTGACAGGTTCTCCCCCGAAGCTTTCTTT	CASSESDRFSPEAFF
TRBV7-2	many	TRBJ1-1	-	TGTGCCAGCAGCTTAGTCGGAGGGAACACTGAAGCTTTCTTT	CASSLVGGNTEAFF
TRBV2	-	TRBJ1-2	-	TGTGCCAGCAGGACTAGGGGCCACACCAACTATGGCTACACCTTC	CASRTRGHTNYGYTF
TRBV20-1	-	TRBJ2-3	TRBD2	TGCAGTGCTAGCGGCTCGATGCGGGGGGCGGCCCTAGATACGCAGTATTTT	CSASGSMRGAALDTQYF
TRBV11-2	-	TRBJ1-4	-	TGTGCCAGCAGCCGGGGGGACCGGGATAATGAAAAACTGTTTTTT	CASSRGDRDNEKLFF
TRBV6-5	-	TRBJ2-7	TRBD1	TGTGCCAGTGGGACAGGGACTGAGCAGTACTTC	CASGTGTEQYF
TRBV3-1	-	TRBJ2-3	-	TGTGCCAGCAGGAAGGAGGGGACTCACACAGGTACGCAGTATTTT	CASRKEGTHTGTQYF
TRBV25-1	-	TRBJ2-3	-	TGTGCCAGCAGTGAATGGTTATCCGGGGGCAGCACAGATACGCAGTATTTT	CASSEWLSGGSTDTQYF
TRBV6-5	few	TRBJ2-6	-	TGTGCCAGCAGTTTTTTGACTTCTGGGGCCAACGTCCTGACTTTC	CASSFLTSGANVLTF
TRBV5-1	-	TRBJ2-5	TRBD1	TGCGCCAGCAGCTTACGGACAGGGGGCGAAGAGACCCAGTACTTC	CASSLRTGGEETQYF
TRBV6-6	-	TRBJ2-7	-	TGTGCCAGCAGTTACGTGGAAGGGTTGCTAGGCGAGCAGTACTTC	CASSYVEGLLGEQYF
TRBV7-8	-	TRBJ1-6	-	TGTGCCAGCAGGGCGGATCACAGGGACTCCTATAATTCACCCCTCCACTTT	CASRADHRDSYNSPLHF
TRBV7-8	-	TRBJ1-2	TRBD1	TGTGCCAGCAGCGGACGGGACAGGCGTTATGGCTACACCTTC	CASSGRDRRYGYTF
TRBV20-1	few	TRBJ2-7	-	TGCAGTGCGCCGAGGGCTACCACACCCTCCTACGAGCAGTACTTC	CSAPRATTPSYEQYF
TRBV20-1	-	TRBJ2-7	-	TGCAATGCTTTGAAGCCAGGGGTCTTGGTCTACGAGCAGTACTTC	CNALKPGVLVYEQYF
TRBV27	few	TRBJ1-6	-	TGTGCCAGCAGCGCCTTCAATTCACCCCTCCACTTT	CASSAFNSPLHF
TRBV6-5	-	TRBJ1-2	-	TGTGCCAGCCGGCGGACGGGGGAGGGCTACACCTTC	CASRRTGEGYTF
TRBV2	-	TRBJ2-7	TRBD2	TGTGCCAGCACCCTGGGACTAGCGGCCTACGAGCAGTACTTC	CASTLGLAAYEQYF
TRBV4-3	-	TRBJ1-2	-	TGCGCCAGCAGCCAAGGGATAGTTCCGGCCCTTAACTATGGCTACACCTTC	CASSQGIVPALNYGYTF
TRBV12-3/TRBV12-4	-	TRBJ2-1	-	TGTGCCAGCACCCTCAACATCCAAGAGACCCAGTTCTTC	CASTLNIQETQFF
TRBV5-1	few	TRBJ2-5	TRBD2	TGCGCCAGCCACCCTGGACTAGCGGGTGACCAAGAGACCCAGTACTTC	CASHPGLAGDQETQYF
TRBV12-3/TRBV12-4	few	TRBJ2-6	TRBD1	TGTGCCAGCAGTCTTCTGACAGGGGCGGTTACTGGGGCCAACGTCCTGACTTTC	CASSLLTGAVTGANVLTF
TRBV20-1	-	TRBJ1-5	TRBD1	TGCAGTGCTAGGGATGGACAGGGAAGGCCCCAGCATTTT	CSARDGQGRPQHF
TRBV27	-	TRBJ2-1	-	TGTGCCAGCAGTTTATCCGCGGGGCGCTCCTACAATGAGCAGTTCTTC	CASSLSAGRSYNEQFF
TRBV12-3/TRBV12-4	-	TRBJ1-1	TRBD1	TGTGCCAGCAGCCCCCCCGGGACAGGGTCGGCTTTCTTT	CASSPPGTGSAFF
TRBV2	-	TRBJ2-7	TRBD1	TGTGCCAGCACACCCAGCACGACAGGGAAGTACGAGCAGTACTTC	CASTPSTTGKYEQYF
TRBV7-2	-	TRBJ2-1	-	TGTGCCAGCAGCTCCGGGGGAATGAGGGGGATGATTAATGAGCAGTTCTTC	CASSSGGMRGMINEQFF
TRBV7-2	-	TRBJ1-2	-	TGTGCCAGCAGCTTAGGGGTAGGGGGGATCTATGGCTACACCTTC	CASSLGVGGIYGYTF
TRBV4-3	many	TRBJ2-1	-	TGCGCCAGCAGCCAAGGGGGAAGGGCCGACAATGAGCAGTTCTTC	CASSQGGRADNEQFF
TRBV20-1	-	TRBJ2-1	-	TGCAGCGCGTGGCAGGATCCCTACAATGAGCAGTTCTTC	CSAWQDPYNEQFF
TRBV29-1	-	TRBJ2-7	-	TGCAGCGCCGTTCGAGGCGGCGAGCAGTACTTC	CSAVRGGEQYF
TRBV29-1	-	TRBJ1-2	TRBD1	TGCAGCTTAGACACCAGACAGGGCTCCAACTATAGCTACACCTTC	CSLDTRQGSNYSYTF
TRBV3-1	-	TRBJ2-5	-	TGTGCCAGCAGCCAAGAACCTCAGGGGAGAGAGACCCAGTACTTC	CASSQEPQGRETQYF
TRBV20-1	-	TRBJ2-1	TRBD1	TGCAGTGCGGAACAGGGGGCGGGTATGGATGAGCAGTTCTTC	CSAEQGAGMDEQFF
TRBV19	-	TRBJ1-5	TRBD1	TGTGCCAGTAGTAAGGACAGGTCGATTAATCAGCCCCAGCATTTT	CASSKDRSINQPQHF
TRBV5-1	once	TRBJ1-2	-	TGCGCCAGCAGCATAGGCGGGCAGTACTATGGCTACACCTTC	CASSIGGQYYGYTF
TRBV12-5	-	TRBJ2-1	-	TGTGCTAGTGCCCACCCCACTGTAAATGAGCAGTTCTTC	CASAHPTVNEQFF
TRBV7-2	-	TRBJ1-4	TRBD1	TGTGCCAGCAGCTTTTCCATCGGGACAGGGGGAGAAAAACTGTTTTTT	CASSFSIGTGGEKLFF
TRBV12-3/TRBV12-4	-	TRBJ2-7	TRBD1	TGTGCCAGCAGACCGGACAGGGCCCCCTACGAGCAGTACTTC	CASRPDRAPYEQYF
TRBV4-2	few	TRBJ1-2	-	TGTGCCAGCAGCCAGCCGATGGCATTTATGATTAACTATGGCTACACCTTC	CASSQPMAFMINYGYTF
TRBV15	-	TRBJ2-4	-	TGTGCCACCACCCTGGGACTAGCCAAAAACATTCAGTACTTC	CATTLGLAKNIQYF
TRBV4-2	-	TRBJ2-1	-	TGTGCCAGCAGCCAAGAAGTTTCTGGACGGTCCGAGGGCTACAATGAGCAGTTCTTC	CASSQEVSGRSEGYNEQFF
TRBV20-1	-	TRBJ2-7	-	TGCAGTGCTAGAGACCCCGTTTCGCTGGACCTCTACGAGCAGTACTTC	CSARDPVSLDLYEQYF
TRBV20-1	few	TRBJ2-4	-	TGCAGTGCTAGAGGGGACAATTTAGCCAAAAACATTCAGTACTTC	CSARGDNLAKNIQYF
TRBV20-1	few	TRBJ2-3	-	TGCAGTACCTTATATAGCGGCCGCACAGATACGCAGTATTTT	CSTLYSGRTDTQYF
TRBV7-2	-	TRBJ2-4	-	TGTGCCAGCAGCTTAGATGACGGAGACATTCAGTACTTC	CASSLDDGDIQYF
TRBV7-2	-	TRBJ1-2	-	TGTGCCAGCACCTTAAAACAGGGAGACTATGGCTACACCTTC	CASTLKQGDYGYTF
TRBV28	few	TRBJ2-1	TRBD1	TGTGCCAGCATTACGACAGGGGTATCCTACAATGAGCAGTTCTTC	CASITTGVSYNEQFF
TRBV2	once	TRBJ1-2	-	TGTGCCAGCAGTCCGACAGAGTCCGGGGCCTATGGCTACACCTTC	CASSPTESGAYGYTF
TRBV4-2	-	TRBJ2-3	TRBD2	TGTGCCAGCAGCCAAGCCCGGGGACTAGCGACAGATACGCAGTATTTT	CASSQARGLATDTQYF
TRBV6-5	few	TRBJ2-7	-	TGTGCCAGCAGTACGCACGAGCAGTACTTC	CASSTHEQYF